The 16 T cell receptor beta chains below come from one sample, sequenced in a study of blood T cell repertoires in COVID-19. The method was immunoSEQ multiplex PCR; TCRdb's version includes in-frame clones alone and lacks a portion of them. The sample records 120,000 or so clones, 75% to 90% being singletons. Sample: peripheral blood. The receptors stem from a man in his sixties or seventies with active or convalescent COVID-19.

The chain has TRBV3-1 (or the pseudogene TRBV3-2) and TRBJ2-7; D possibly corresponds to TRBD2 (6 bases). The CDR3 totals 14 residues. Germline V gene lookup returns CDR1 LGHDT and CDR2 YNNKEL (reference sequence). V lost 6 bases and J lost 1, with 13 bases in between. This CDR3 reads CASSFLAASYEQYF. CDR3 nucleotides: TGTGCCAGCAGTTTTTTAGCGGCGTCCTACGAGCAGTACTTC.

This clone was seen once. The chain is built from TRBV5-1 and TRBJ2-7; 10 positions match TRBD1. The V gene end was trimmed by 4 bases and the J gene end by 5 bases; junction bases not matched to a gene: 12. CDR1 and CDR2 (germline): SGHRS, YFSETQ. The CDR3 has 16 amino acids. Written as DNA, the CDR3 is TGCGCCAGCAGCCCTGGGGTGGGGGACAGGGGCCACGAGCAGTACTTC. The encoded protein is CASSPGVGDRGHEQYF.

The table lists this clone with a few counts. This rearrangement joins TRBV7-9 to TRBJ1-6; D might be TRBD1 (5 bases). Trimming removed 5 bases from V and 9 bases from J, with 8 bases in between. This CDR3 contains 12 residues. Germline-derived CDR1 and CDR2 are SEHNR and FQNEAQ (reference sequence). CDR3 bases: TGTGCCAGCAGCCTCGACAGTTCACCCCTCCACTTT. Amino acid sequence: CASSLDSSPLHF.

The chain is built from TRBV18 and TRBJ2-5; TRBD2 is a possible D gene (6 bases). The CDR3 runs to 14 residues. V was cut by 3 bases and J by 2 bases, with 10 bases left in between. Germline assignment: CDR1 KGHSH and CDR2 LQKENI. CDR3 protein: CASSPGRLQETQYF. The CDR3 bases are TGTGCCAGCTCACCCGGGAGACTGCAAGAGACCCAGTACTTC.

The chain employs TRBV28 and TRBJ2-5; D may be TRBD1 (5 bases). Germline V lookup: CDR1 MDHEN, CDR2 SYDVKM. The CDR3 covers 14 residues. With 5 bases removed from V and 2 bases from J, the gap between germline ends came to 12 bases. The CDR3 loop is CASSPPGWQETQYF. The CDR3 nucleotides are TGTGCCAGCAGTCCTCCAGGGTGGCAAGAGACCCAGTACTTC.

Notes on this clone: Different DNA sequences within this sample yield the same CDR3. The rearrangement joins TRBV18 to TRBJ2-2; 7 bases are a match to TRBD1. The CDR3 is 15 amino acids. CDR1 and CDR2 (germline): KGHSH, LQKENI. Trimming took 3 bases from V and 1 from J; bases not matched to a gene: 2. The CDR3 sequence: CASSPGTENTGELFF. DNA for the CDR3: TGTGCCAGCTCACCCGGGACAGAGAACACCGGGGAGCTGTTTTTT.

This clone has just one count. V usage is TRBV24-1 and J usage is TRBJ2-1; 11 nucleotides match TRBD1. V was pared by 4 bases and J by 6 bases, with 4 bases of the junction left unmatched. The germline V gene has CDR1 KGHDR and CDR2 SFDVKD. The CDR3 sequence is 15 residues long. The CDR3 reads CATSDLGQGANEQFF. The CDR3 DNA reads as TGTGCCACCAGTGACCTAGGACAGGGGGCCAATGAGCAGTTCTTC.

This clone was counted once. The rearrangement uses TRBV27 and TRBJ1-1; possibly TRBD1 for D (5 bases). Germline CDR1 is MNHEY and CDR2 is SMNVEV (reference sequence). The V end lost 6 bases, the J end lost 1 base, and 6 bases lay between the germline ends. The CDR3 contains 12 residues. In nucleotides, the CDR3 is TGTGCCAGCAGCCAGGGGAACACTGAAGCTTTCTTT. Translating it yields CASSQGNTEAFF.

About this clone itself: Different DNA sequences within this sample yield the same CDR3. The chain combines TRBV19 with TRBJ1-1; 11 bases map to TRBD1. Per the germline V gene, CDR1 is LNHDA and CDR2 is SQIVND (reference sequence). Trimming removed 3 bases from V and 4 bases from J; junction bases left unmatched: 1. The CDR3 sequence is 14 residues long. The CDR3 sequence: CASSIGTGGTEAFF. Here the CDR3 DNA reads TGTGCCAGTAGTATCGGGACAGGGGGCACTGAAGCTTTCTTT.

This clone was found once. The chain combines TRBV7-9 with TRBJ2-3; 9 bases line up with TRBD1. Trimming cost V 10 bases and J 0 bases; bases outside gene matches: 14. The CDR3 sequence is 17 residues long. Germline V gene lookup returns CDR1 SEHNR and CDR2 FQNEAQ (reference sequence). The DNA for the CDR3 is TGTGCCACCTCACAGGGGGCCGGTCGCCCTAGCACAGATACGCAGTATTTT. Its protein is CATSQGAGRPSTDTQYF.

This sequence joins TRBV5-1 and TRBJ2-3; 7 bases fit TRBD1. Germline V gives CDR1 SGHRS, CDR2 YFSETQ. V gave up 3 bases and J gave up 0 bases; unmatched junction bases: 7. The CDR3 contains 16 residues. The CDR3 coding sequence is TGCGCCAGCAGCTCCTACGGGACAGCTAGCACAGATACGCAGTATTTT. Protein sequence: CASSSYGTASTDTQYF.

By frequency in the sample, this clone is medium-sized (0.01 to 0.1%). The V and J genes are TRBV4-1 and TRBJ2-7; D uncertain. The CDR3 consists of 13 residues. The germline V gene has CDR1 MGHRA and CDR2 YSYEKL. Deletions cut 4 bases from V and 1 base from J, with 8 bases between. The CDR3 here is CASSLQKSYEQYF. Written as DNA, the CDR3 is TGCGCCAGCAGCCTACAGAAATCCTACGAGCAGTACTTC.

J is TRBJ1-2 and V is TRBV5-4, with 8 bases aligning to TRBD1. In germline, CDR1 is SGHNT, CDR2 YYREEE (reference sequence). The CDR3 is made up of 16 amino acids. Unmatched junction bases numbered 8, after V lost 2 bases and J lost 2 bases. CDR3 loop: CASSLESGTGNYGYTF. CDR3 sequence (DNA): TGTGCCAGCAGCTTAGAATCCGGGACAGGAAACTATGGCTACACCTTC.

The chain combines TRBV5-3 with TRBJ1-1; 12 nucleotides line up with TRBD1. TRBV5-3 is assigned to the ORF class and has an uncertain function. The CDR3 is 16 residues long. V shed 4 bases, J shed 7 bases, and the junction held 11 bases outside the gene matches. The CDR3 DNA reads as TGTGCCAGAAGCCCCGGGACAGGGGGCGTGAAGGATGAAGCTTTCTTT. It codes for CARSPGTGGVKDEAFF.

The V gene is TRBV7-6, the J gene TRBJ1-4, with 8 bases lining up with TRBD1. The V gene's germline CDR1 is SGHVS and CDR2 FNYEAQ. The CDR3 is made up of 15 amino acids. With V trimmed by 5 bases and J by 2 bases, 4 bases remained unmatched. CDR3 nucleotide sequence: TGTGCCAGCAGCGCGAGACAGGGGACTAATGAAAAACTGTTTTTT. Amino acid sequence: CASSARQGTNEKLFF.

This clone showed up just a few times. The chain carries TRBV10-3 and TRBJ2-3; 7 nucleotides align to TRBD2. J gave up 2 bases and V 6 bases, and 8 bases lay outside the gene matches. The CDR3 contains 15 residues. The germline CDR1 and CDR2 sequences are ENHRY and SYGVKD. CDR3 DNA: TGTGCCATCAGCTGGGAGGGACTACTCACAGATACGCAGTATTTT. This translates into CAISWEGLLTDTQYF.